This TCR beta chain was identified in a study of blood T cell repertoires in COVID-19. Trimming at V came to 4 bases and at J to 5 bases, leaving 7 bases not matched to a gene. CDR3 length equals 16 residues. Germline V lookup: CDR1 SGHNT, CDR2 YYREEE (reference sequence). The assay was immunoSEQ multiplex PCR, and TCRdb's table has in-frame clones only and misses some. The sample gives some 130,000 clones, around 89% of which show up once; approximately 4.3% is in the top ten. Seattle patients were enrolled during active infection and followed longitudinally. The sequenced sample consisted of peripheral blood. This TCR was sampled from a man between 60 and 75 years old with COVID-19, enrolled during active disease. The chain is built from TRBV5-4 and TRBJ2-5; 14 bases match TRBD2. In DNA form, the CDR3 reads TGTGCCAGCAGCATCGGGACTAGCGGGGGTTGGGAGACCCAGTACTTC. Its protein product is CASSIGTSGGWETQYF.